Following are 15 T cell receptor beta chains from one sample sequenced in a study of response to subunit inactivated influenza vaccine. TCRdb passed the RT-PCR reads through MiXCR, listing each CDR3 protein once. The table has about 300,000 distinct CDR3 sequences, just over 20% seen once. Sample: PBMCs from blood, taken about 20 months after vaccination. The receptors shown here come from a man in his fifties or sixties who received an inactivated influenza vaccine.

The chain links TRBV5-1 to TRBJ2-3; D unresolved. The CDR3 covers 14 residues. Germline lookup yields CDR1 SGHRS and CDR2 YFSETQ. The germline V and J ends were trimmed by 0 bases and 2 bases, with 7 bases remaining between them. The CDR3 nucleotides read TGCGCCAGCAGCTTGGACACAGTCACAGATACGCAGTATTTT. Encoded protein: CASSLDTVTDTQYF.

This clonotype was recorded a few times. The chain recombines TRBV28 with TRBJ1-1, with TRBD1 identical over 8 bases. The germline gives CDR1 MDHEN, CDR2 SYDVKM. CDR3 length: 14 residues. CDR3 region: CAWGTGPLNTEAFF. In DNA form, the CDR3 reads TGTGCTTGGGGGACAGGACCTTTGAACACTGAAGCTTTCTTT.

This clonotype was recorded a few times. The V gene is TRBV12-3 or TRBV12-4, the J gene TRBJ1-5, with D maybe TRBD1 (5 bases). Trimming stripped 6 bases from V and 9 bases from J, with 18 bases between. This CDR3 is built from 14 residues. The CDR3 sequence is CASSPGTHMLPQHF. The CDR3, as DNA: TGTGCCAGCAGCCCCGGGACCCACATGTTGCCCCAGCATTTT.

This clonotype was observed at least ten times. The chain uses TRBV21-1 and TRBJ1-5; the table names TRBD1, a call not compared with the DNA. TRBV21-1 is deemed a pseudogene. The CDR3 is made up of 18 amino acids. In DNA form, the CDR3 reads TGTGCCAGCAAGCACCCGGGACCGAACCGTAGCAGCAATCAGCCCCAGCATTTT. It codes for CASKHPGPNRSSNQPQHF.

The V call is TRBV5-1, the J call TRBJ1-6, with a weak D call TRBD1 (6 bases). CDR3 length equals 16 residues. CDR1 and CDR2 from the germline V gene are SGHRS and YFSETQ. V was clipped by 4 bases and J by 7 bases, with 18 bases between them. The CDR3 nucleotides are TGCGCCAGCAGCGAACAACAGGGAAGCATGAATTCACCCCTCCACTTT. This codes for CASSEQQGSMNSPLHF. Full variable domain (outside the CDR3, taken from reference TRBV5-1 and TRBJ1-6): KAGVTQTPRYLIKTRGQQVTLSCSPISGHRSVSWYQQTPGQGLQFLFEYFSETQRNKGNFPGRFSGRQFSNSRSEMNVSTLELGDSALYLCASSEQQGSMNSPLHFGNGTRLTVT.

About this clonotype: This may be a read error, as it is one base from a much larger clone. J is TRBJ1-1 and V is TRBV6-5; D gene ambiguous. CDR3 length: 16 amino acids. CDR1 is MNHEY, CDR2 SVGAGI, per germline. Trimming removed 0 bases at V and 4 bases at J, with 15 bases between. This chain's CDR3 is CASSYSRAGLFTEAFF. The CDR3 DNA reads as TGTGCCAGCAGTTACTCCCGGGCAGGTCTATTCACTGAAGCTTTCTTT.

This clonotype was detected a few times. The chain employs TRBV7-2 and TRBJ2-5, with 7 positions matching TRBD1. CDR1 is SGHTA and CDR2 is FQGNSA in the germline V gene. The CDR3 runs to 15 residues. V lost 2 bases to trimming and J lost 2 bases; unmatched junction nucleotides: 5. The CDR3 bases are TGTGCCAGCAGCTTATTTGGGACAGCTCAAGAGACCCAGTACTTC. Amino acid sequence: CASSLFGTAQETQYF.

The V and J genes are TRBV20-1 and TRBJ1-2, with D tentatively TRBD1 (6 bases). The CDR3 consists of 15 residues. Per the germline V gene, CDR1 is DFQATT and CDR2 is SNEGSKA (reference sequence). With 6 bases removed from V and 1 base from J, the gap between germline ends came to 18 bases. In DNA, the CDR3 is TGCAGTGCCAGAAACCCCGGGACAAGTAACTATGGCTACACCTTC. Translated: CSARNPGTSNYGYTF.

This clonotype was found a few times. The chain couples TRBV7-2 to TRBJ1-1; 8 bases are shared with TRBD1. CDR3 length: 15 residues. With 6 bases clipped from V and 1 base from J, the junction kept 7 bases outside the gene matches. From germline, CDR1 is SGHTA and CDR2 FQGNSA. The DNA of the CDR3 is TGTGCCAGCAGTTATTACAGGGGGAAGAACACTGAAGCTTTCTTT. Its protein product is CASSYYRGKNTEAFF.

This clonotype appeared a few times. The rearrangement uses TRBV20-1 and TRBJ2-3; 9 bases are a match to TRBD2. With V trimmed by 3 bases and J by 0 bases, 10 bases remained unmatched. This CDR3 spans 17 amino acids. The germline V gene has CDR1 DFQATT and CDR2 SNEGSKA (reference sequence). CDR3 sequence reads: CSASGAGGTLSTDTQYF. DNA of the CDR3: TGCAGTGCTAGCGGAGCGGGGGGTACCCTTAGCACAGATACGCAGTATTTT.

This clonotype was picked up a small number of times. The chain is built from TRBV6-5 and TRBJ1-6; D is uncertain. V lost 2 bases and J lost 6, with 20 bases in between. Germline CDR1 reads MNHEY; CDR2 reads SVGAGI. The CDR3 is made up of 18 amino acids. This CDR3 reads CASSYRGGGRRSNSPLHF. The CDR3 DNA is TGTGCCAGCAGTTACCGAGGAGGCGGGCGGAGGTCTAATTCACCCCTCCACTTT.

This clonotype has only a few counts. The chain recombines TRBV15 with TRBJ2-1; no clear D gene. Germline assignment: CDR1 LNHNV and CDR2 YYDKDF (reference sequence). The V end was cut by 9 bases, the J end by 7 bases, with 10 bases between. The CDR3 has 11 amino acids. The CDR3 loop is CATSINNEQFF. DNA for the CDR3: TGTGCCACTTCAATTAATAATGAGCAGTTCTTC. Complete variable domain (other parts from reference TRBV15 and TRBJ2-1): DAMVIQNPRYQVTQFGKPVTLSCSQTLNHNVMYWYQQKSSQAPKLLFHYYDKDFNNEADTPDNFQSRRPNTSFCFLDIRSPGLGDTAMYLCATSINNEQFFGPGTRLTVL.

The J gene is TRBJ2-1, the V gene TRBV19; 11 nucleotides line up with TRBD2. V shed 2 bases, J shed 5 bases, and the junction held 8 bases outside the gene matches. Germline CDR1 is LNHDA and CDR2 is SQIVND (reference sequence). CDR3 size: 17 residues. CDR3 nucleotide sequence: TGTGCCAGTAGTATATATGGTCTAGCGGGAGGTCACAATGAGCAGTTCTTC. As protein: CASSIYGLAGGHNEQFF. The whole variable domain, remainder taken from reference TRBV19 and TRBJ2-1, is DGGITQSPKYLFRKEGQNVTLSCEQNLNHDAMYWYRQDPGQGLRLIYYSQIVNDFQKGDIAEGYSVSREKKESFPLTVTSAQKNPTAFYLCASSIYGLAGGHNEQFFGPGTRLTVL.

Written as DNA, the CDR3 is TGCGCCAGCGGTTCCGGGACAGTCCTCACCGGGGAGCTGTTTTTT. This codes for CASGSGTVLTGELFF. The chain is built from TRBV23-1 and TRBJ2-2, with 7 nucleotides matching TRBD1. TRBV23-1 is marked as an open reading frame, function uncertain. This CDR3 is built from 15 residues. After removal of 8 bases from V and 4 bases from J, the junction contained 10 bases not matched to a gene.

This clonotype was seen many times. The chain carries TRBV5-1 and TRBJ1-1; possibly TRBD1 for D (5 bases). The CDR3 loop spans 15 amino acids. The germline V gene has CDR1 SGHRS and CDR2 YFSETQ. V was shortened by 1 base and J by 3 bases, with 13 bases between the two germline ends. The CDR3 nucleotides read TGCGCCAGCAGCTTGCGGCAGGGCAAGGACACTGAAGCTTTCTTT. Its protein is CASSLRQGKDTEAFF. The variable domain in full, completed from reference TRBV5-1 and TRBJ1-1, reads KAGVTQTPRYLIKTRGQQVTLSCSPISGHRSVSWYQQTPGQGLQFLFEYFSETQRNKGNFPGRFSGRQFSNSRSEMNVSTLELGDSALYLCASSLRQGKDTEAFFGQGTRLTVV.